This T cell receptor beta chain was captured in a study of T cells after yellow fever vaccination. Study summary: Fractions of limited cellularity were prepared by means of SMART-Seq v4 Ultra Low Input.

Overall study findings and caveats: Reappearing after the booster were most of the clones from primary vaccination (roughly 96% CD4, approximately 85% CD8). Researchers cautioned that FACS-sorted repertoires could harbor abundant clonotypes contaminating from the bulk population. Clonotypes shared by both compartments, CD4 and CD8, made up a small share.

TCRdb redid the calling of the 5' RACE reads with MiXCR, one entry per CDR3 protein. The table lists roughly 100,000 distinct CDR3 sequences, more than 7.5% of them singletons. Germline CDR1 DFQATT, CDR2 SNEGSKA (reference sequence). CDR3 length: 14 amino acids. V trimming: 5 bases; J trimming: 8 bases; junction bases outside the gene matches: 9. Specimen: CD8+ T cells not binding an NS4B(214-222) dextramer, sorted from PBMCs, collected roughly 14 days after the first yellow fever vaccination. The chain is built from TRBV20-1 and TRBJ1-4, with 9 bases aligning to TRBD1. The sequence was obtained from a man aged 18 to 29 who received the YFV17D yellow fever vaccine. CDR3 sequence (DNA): TGCAGTGCTCTCCGGGACAGGGAGGTCGAAAAACTGTTTTTT. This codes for CSALRDREVEKLFF.